This T cell receptor (beta chain) appears in the sequencing data of a study of cytomegalovirus exposure and HLA in healthy donors. Study findings and constraints: The authors enumerated 164 TCR beta chains as linked to cytomegalovirus.

Comment on this clone: As yet, its antigen is unknown.

The CDR3 totals 18 residues. Germline CDR1 reads WSHSY; CDR2 reads SAAADI. The trim removed 3 bases at V and 10 bases at J, leaving 14 bases unmatched. Generated by immunoSEQ multiplex PCR, the TCRdb table keeps only in-frame clones and is missing some. The table shows approximately 150,000 clones, with about 87% occurring only once. Separate from the roughly 720-subject first cohort, the roughly 120-subject validation cohort was the one that the donors belonged to. Sequenced material: PBMCs. The receptor was isolated from a man between 18 and 35 years old in good health and CMV-seropositive. This chain links TRBV10-2 with TRBJ2-1, with 14 nucleotides matching TRBD2. DNA for the CDR3: TGCGCCAGCAGTGACCCCGGGACTAGCGGGAGTATAGGGATCGAGCAGTTCTTC. This encodes CASSDPGTSGSIGIEQFF.